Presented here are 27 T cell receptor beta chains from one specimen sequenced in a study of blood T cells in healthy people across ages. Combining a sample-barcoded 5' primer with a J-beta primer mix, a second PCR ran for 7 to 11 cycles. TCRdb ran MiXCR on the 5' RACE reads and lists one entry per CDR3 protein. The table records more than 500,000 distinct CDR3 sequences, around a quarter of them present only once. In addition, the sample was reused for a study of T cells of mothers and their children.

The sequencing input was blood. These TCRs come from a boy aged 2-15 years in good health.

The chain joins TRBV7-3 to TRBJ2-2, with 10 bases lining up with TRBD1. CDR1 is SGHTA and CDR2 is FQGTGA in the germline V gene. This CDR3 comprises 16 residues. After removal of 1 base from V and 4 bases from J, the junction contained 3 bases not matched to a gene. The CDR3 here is CASSLMWTGGTGELFF. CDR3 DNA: TGTGCCAGCAGCTTAATGTGGACAGGGGGCACCGGGGAGCTGTTTTTT. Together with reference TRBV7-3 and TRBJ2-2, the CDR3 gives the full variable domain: GAGVSQTPSNKVTEKGKYVELRCDPISGHTALYWYRQSLGQGPEFLIYFQGTGAADDSGLPNDRFFAVRPEGSVSTLKIQRTERGDSAVYLCASSLMWTGGTGELFFGEGSRLTVL.

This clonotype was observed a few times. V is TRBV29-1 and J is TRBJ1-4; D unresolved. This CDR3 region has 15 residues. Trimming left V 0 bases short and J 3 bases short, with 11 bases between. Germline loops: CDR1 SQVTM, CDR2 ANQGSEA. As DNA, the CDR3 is TGCAGCGTTGAAGAAGGGCGCGGGGCTAATGAAAAACTGTTTTTT. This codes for CSVEEGRGANEKLFF.

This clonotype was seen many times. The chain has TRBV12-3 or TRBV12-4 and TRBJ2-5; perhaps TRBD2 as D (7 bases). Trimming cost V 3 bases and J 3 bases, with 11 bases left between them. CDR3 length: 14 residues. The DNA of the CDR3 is TGTGCCAGCAGTTTGGCGGGGGCAGAAGAGACCCAGTACTTC. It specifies CASSLAGAEETQYF.

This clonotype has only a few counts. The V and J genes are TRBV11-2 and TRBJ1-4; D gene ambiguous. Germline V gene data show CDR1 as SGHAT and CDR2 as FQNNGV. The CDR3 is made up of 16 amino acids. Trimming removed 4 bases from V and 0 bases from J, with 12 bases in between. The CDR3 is CASSSGREATNEKLFF. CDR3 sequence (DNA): TGTGCCAGCAGCTCTGGCCGGGAAGCAACTAATGAAAAACTGTTTTTT.

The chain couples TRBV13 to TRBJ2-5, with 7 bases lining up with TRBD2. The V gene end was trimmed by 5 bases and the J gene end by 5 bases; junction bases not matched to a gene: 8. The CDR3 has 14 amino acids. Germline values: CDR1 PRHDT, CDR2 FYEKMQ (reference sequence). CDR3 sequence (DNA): TGTGCCAGCAGCAAAGTTGGAGCGGGGGAGACCCAGTACTTC. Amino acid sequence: CASSKVGAGETQYF. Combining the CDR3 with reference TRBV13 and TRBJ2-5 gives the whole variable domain AAGVIQSPRHLIKEKRETATLKCYPIPRHDTVYWYQQGPGQDPQFLISFYEKMQSDKGSIPDRFSAQQFSDYHSELNMSSLELGDSALYFCASSKVGAGETQYFGPGTRLLVL.

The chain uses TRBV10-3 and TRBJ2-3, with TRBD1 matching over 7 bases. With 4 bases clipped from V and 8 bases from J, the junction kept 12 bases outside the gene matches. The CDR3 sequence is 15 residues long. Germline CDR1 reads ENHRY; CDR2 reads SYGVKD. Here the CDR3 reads CAISGGDSLGGTQYF. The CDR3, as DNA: TGTGCCATCAGTGGAGGGGACAGCCTAGGGGGTACGCAGTATTTT.

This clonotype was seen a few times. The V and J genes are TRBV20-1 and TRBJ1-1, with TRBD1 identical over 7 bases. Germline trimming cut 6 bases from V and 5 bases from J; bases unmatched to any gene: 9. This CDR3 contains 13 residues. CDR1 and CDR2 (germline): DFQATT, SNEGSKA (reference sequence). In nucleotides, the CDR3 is TGCAGTGCGGGAGGGGGCGCGGATACTGAAGCTTTCTTT. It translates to CSAGGGADTEAFF.

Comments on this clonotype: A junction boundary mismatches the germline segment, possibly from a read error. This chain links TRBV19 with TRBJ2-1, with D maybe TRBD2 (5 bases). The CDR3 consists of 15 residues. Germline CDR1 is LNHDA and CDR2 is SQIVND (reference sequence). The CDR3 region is CASSIVSGPLNERFF. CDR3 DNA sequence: TGTGCCAGTAGTATAGTCAGCGGCCCGCTCAATGAGCGGTTCTTC.

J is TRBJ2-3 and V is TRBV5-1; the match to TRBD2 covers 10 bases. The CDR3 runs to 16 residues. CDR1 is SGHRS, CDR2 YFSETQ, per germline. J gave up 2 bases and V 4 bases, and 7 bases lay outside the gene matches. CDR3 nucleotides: TGCGCCAGCAGCCAACGGCTAGCGGGAGACACAGATACGCAGTATTTT. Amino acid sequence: CASSQRLAGDTDTQYF.

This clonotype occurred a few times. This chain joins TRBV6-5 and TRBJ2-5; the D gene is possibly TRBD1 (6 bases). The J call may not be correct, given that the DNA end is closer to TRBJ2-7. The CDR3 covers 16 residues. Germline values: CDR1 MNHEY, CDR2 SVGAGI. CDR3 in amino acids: CASSSFGQTNSYEQYF. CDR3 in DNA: TGTGCCAGCAGTTCCTTCGGACAGACAAACTCCTACGAGCAGTACTTC.

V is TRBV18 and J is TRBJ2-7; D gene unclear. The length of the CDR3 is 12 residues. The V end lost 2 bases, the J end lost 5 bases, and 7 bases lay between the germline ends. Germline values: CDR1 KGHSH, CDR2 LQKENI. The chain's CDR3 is CASSPGDNEQYF. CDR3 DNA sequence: TGTGCCAGCTCACCAGGGGATAACGAGCAGTACTTC.

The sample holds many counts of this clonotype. CDR3 sequence (DNA): TGCAGTGCTATTGCGGGACAGGGATCCTCGGAGACCCAGTACTTC. This codes for CSAIAGQGSSETQYF. The V and J genes are TRBV20-1 and TRBJ2-5; TRBD1 matches at 9 bases. The CDR3 is made up of 15 amino acids. Germline V gives CDR1 DFQATT, CDR2 SNEGSKA (reference sequence). With 4 bases clipped from V and 5 bases from J, the junction kept 11 bases outside the gene matches.

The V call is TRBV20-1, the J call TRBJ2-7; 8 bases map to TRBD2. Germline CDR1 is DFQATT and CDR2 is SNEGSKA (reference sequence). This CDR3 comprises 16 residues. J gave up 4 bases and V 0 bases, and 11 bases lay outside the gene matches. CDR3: CSAREGRASGLYEQYF. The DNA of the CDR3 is TGCAGTGCTAGAGAGGGCAGGGCTAGCGGGCTATACGAGCAGTACTTC.

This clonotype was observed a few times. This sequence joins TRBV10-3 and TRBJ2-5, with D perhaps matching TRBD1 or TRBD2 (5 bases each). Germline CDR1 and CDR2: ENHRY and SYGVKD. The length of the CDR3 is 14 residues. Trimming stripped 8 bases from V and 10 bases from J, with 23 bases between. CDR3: CAIADRDASEVQYF. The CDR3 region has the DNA TGTGCCATCGCCGACCGGGACGCTTCCGAGGTCCAGTACTTC.

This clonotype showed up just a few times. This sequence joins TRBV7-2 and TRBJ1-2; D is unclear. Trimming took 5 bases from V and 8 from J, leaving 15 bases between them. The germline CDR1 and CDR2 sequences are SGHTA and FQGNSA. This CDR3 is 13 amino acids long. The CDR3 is CASSMRQAGGYTF. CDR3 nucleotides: TGTGCCAGCAGCATGCGTCAGGCCGGGGGCTACACCTTC.

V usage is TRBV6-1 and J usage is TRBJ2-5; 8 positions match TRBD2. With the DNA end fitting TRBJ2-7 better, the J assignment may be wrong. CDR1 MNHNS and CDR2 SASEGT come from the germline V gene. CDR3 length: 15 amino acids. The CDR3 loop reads CASSEERGGSYEQYF. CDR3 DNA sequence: TGTGCCAGCAGTGAAGAACGGGGGGGGTCCTACGAGCAGTACTTC.

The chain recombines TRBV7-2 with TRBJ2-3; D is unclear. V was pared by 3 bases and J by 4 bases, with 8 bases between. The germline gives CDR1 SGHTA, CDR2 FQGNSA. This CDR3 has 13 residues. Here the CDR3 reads CASSFKFPDTQYF. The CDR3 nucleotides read TGTGCCAGCAGCTTCAAGTTCCCAGATACGCAGTATTTT.

The CDR3 protein is CASSGSGMLDTQYF. Here the CDR3 DNA reads TGTGCCAGCAGCGGGAGCGGGATGCTAGATACGCAGTATTTT. The chain uses TRBV7-6 and TRBJ2-3, with 7 bases fitting TRBD2. Per the germline V gene, CDR1 is SGHVS and CDR2 is FNYEAQ. This CDR3 is built from 14 residues. Trimming at V came to 5 bases and at J to 5 bases, leaving 7 bases not matched to a gene.

The CDR3 is CASSSDRGFTGELFF. In DNA, the CDR3 is TGTGCCAGCAGTTCGGACAGGGGATTCACCGGGGAGCTGTTTTTT. This chain connects TRBV27 to TRBJ2-2; 9 bases agree with TRBD1. CDR1 is MNHEY and CDR2 is SMNVEV in the germline V gene (reference sequence). V gave up 4 bases and J gave up 4 bases; unmatched junction bases: 4. This CDR3 spans 15 amino acids.

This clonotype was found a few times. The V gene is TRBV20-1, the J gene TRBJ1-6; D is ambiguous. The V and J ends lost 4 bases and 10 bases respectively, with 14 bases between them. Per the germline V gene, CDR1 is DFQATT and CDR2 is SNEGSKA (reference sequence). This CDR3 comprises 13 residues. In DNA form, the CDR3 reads TGCAGTGCTATATCTGATTCCAAATCACCCCTCCACTTT. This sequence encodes CSAISDSKSPLHF.

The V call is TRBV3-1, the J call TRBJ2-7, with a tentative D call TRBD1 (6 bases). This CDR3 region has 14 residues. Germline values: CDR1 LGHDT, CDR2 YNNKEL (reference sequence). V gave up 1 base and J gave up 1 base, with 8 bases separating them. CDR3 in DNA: TGTGCCAGCAGCCAAGGGACAGTTTCCTACGAGCAGTACTTC. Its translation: CASSQGTVSYEQYF.

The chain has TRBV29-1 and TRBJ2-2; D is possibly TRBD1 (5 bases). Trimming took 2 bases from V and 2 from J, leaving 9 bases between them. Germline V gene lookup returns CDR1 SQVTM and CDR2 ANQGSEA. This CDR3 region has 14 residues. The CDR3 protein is CSVERRENTGELFF. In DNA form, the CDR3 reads TGCAGCGTTGAACGCAGGGAAAACACCGGGGAGCTGTTTTTT.

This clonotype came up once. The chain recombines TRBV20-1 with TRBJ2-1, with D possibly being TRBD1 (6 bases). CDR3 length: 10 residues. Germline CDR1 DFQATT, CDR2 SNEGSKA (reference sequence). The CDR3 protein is CSPTGTEQFF. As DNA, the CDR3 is TGCAGCCCTACCGGGACAGAGCAGTTCTTC.

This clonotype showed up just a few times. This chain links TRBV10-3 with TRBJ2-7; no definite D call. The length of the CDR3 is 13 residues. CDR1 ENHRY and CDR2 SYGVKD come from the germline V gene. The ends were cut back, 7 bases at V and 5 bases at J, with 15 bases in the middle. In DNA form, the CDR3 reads TGTGCCATCACGCCTGGCCAGCCAGACGAGCAGTACTTC. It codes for CAITPGQPDEQYF.

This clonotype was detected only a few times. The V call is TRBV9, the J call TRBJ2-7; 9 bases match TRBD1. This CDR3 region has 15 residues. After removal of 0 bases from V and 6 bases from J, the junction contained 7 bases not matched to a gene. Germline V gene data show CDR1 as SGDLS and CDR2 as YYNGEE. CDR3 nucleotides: TGTGCCAGCAGCGTAGATGGGACAGGGTTTCGCGAGCAGTACTTC. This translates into CASSVDGTGFREQYF.

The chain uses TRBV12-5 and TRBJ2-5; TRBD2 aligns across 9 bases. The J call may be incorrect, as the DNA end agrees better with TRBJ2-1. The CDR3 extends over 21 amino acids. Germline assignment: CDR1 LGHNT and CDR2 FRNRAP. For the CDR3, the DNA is TGTGCTAGTGGTTTGGTACCCGGGACTAGCCTTCGACTCTCCAATAACAATGAGCAGTTCTTC. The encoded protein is CASGLVPGTSLRLSNNNEQFF.

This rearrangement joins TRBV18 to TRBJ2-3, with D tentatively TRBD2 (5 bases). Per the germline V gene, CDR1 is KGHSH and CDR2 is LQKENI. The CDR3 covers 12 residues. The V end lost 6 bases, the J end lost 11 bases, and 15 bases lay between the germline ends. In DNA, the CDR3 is TGTGCCAGCTCGCGCTCTCGGGAAGGGCAGTATTTT. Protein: CASSRSREGQYF.